This T cell receptor (beta chain) was found in a study of shared clonotypes between healthy human individuals. Study-level information: The plates for each donor numbered three CD4 naive, three CD4 memory, two CD8 naive and one CD8 memory. Study-level findings and limits: Roughly 4.6% of naive CD4 clonotypes were common to four donors.

Approximately 200 ng DNA, 25,000 to 35,000 T cell genomes, went into each sorted-subset replicate PCR. Here immunoSEQ multiplex PCR was the method, and the copy in TCRdb shows in-frame clones only, minus some. The table includes over 1.4 million clones, roughly 95% detected once. A note on this clone: Its specificity is not known.

This CDR3 contains 13 residues. Deletions cut 3 bases from V and 5 bases from J, with 11 bases between. Looked up from germline, CDR1 is SGHNT and CDR2 is YENEEA. The specimen sequenced was naive CD4+ T cells sorted from blood. The subset here: CD45RA+ positively selected. This TCR came from a man aged 25-40 years in good health. The V gene is TRBV11-3, the J gene TRBJ2-7; D ambiguous. CDR3 in DNA: TGTGCCAGCAGCTTGAGTAGTCAGAACGAGCAGTACTTC. This gives the protein CASSLSSQNEQYF.